Below, 6 T cell receptor beta chains from the same sample are listed, as sequenced in a study of cytomegalovirus exposure and HLA in healthy donors. Researchers ran the PCR with 60 Vbeta and 13 Jbeta primers. Sequencing used immunoSEQ multiplex PCR; TCRdb keeps in-frame clones, though not all of them. Among 95,000 to 150,000 clones listed, over 60% were seen once. Sequenced material: PBMCs. These receptor sequences come from a female donor in good health and CMV-seronegative.

The chain uses TRBV7-9 and TRBJ2-7, with 9 bases identical to TRBD1. Germline CDR1 is SEHNR and CDR2 is FQNEAQ (reference sequence). V shed 6 bases, J shed 3 bases, and the junction held 6 bases outside the gene matches. The CDR3 covers 14 residues. Here the CDR3 DNA reads TGTGCCAGCAGAAAGGGACAGGGTTACTACGAGCAGTACTTC. It codes for CASRKGQGYYEQYF.

V and J are TRBV15 and TRBJ2-2, with TRBD2 identical over 8 bases. The CDR3 contains 15 residues. V was clipped by 0 bases and J by 5 bases; unmatched bases: 2. Germline V gives CDR1 LNHNV, CDR2 YYDKDF (reference sequence). The DNA for the CDR3 is TGTGCCACCAGCAGAGATACGGGGGGGACCGGGGAGCTGTTTTTT. It codes for CATSRDTGGTGELFF.

This clone has just a few counts. The chain couples TRBV9 to TRBJ2-5, with 10 bases that match TRBD1. The end of the DNA is better explained by TRBJ2-7, so the J call may be wrong. The CDR3 consists of 15 residues. Germline CDR1 is SGDLS and CDR2 is YYNGEE. The CDR3 DNA reads TGTGCCAGCAGCGTATCGGGACAGGGGACATCCGAGCAGTACTTC. It encodes CASSVSGQGTSEQYF.

The chain combines TRBV11-2 with TRBJ2-7, with D possibly TRBD2 on 5 matching bases. Germline V gene sequence: CDR1 SGHAT, CDR2 FQNNGV. Trimming removed 4 bases at V and 11 bases at J, with 18 bases between. CDR3 length equals 13 residues. CDR3 residues: CASSSTPGSNEYF. In DNA form, the CDR3 reads TGTGCCAGCAGCTCAACTCCGGGATCCAACGAGTACTTC.

The chain joins TRBV11-1 to TRBJ2-2; possibly TRBD2 for D (7 bases). Trimming took off 0 bases at V and 6 bases at J, with 8 bases between the two ends. Germline CDR1 SGHAT, CDR2 FQDESV (reference sequence). The CDR3 runs to 14 residues. The CDR3 DNA follows: TGTGCCAGCAGCTTAGCGGGGGGGCCCGGGGAGCTGTTTTTT. Translated: CASSLAGGPGELFF.

The CDR3 DNA sequence: TGTGCCAGCAGCTCCGAAGCAAGTACTAACTATGGCTACACCTTC. Translated, it gives CASSSEASTNYGYTF. The gene calls are TRBV5-5 and TRBJ1-2; no definite D call. Germline assignment: CDR1 SGHKS and CDR2 YYEKEE (reference sequence). Deletions cut 3 bases from V and 0 bases from J, with 12 bases between. CDR3 size: 15 residues.